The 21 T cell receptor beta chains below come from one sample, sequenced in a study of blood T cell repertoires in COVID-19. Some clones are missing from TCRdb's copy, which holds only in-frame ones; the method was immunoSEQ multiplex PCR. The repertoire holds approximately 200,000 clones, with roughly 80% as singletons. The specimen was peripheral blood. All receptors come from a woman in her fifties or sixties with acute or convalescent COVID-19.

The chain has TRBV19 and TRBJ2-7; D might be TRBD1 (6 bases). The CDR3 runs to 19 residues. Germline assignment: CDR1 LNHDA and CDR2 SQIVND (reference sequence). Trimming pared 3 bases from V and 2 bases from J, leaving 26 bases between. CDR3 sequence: CASSIRARGALNGTYEQYF. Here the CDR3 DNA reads TGTGCCAGTAGTATCAGGGCCAGGGGCGCCCTCAACGGGACCTACGAGCAGTACTTC. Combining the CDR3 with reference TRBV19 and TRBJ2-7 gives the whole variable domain DGGITQSPKYLFRKEGQNVTLSCEQNLNHDAMYWYRQDPGQGLRLIYYSQIVNDFQKGDIAEGYSVSREKKESFPLTVTSAQKNPTAFYLCASSIRARGALNGTYEQYFGPGTRLTVT.

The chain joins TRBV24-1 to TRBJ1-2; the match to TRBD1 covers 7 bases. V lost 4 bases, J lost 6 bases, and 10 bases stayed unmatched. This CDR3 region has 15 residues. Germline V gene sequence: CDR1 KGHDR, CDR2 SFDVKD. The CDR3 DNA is TGTGCCACCAGTGACCACAGGGGAGGAATGAATGGCTACACCTTC. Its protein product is CATSDHRGGMNGYTF.

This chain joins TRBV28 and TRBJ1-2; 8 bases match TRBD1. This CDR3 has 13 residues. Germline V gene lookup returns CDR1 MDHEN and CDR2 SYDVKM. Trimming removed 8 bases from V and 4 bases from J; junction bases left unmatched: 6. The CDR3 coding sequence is TGTGCCAGCGGCTTGACAGGGGTCTATGGCTACACCTTC. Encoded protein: CASGLTGVYGYTF.

CDR3 loop: CASSLGAANTDTQYF. As DNA, the CDR3 is TGTGCCAGCAGCTTAGGGGCAGCCAACACAGATACGCAGTATTTT. The V gene is TRBV7-3, the J gene TRBJ2-3, with a tentative D call TRBD1 (5 bases). The CDR3 is 15 amino acids. V dropped 2 bases and J dropped 2 bases, with 11 bases sitting between them. Germline V lookup: CDR1 SGHTA, CDR2 FQGTGA.

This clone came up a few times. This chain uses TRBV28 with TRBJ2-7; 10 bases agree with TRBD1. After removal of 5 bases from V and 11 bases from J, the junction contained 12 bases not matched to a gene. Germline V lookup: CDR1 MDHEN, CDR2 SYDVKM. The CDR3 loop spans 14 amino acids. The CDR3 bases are TGTGCCAGCAGTCCACCCGGGACAGGGGTCGGCGAGTACTTC. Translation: CASSPPGTGVGEYF.

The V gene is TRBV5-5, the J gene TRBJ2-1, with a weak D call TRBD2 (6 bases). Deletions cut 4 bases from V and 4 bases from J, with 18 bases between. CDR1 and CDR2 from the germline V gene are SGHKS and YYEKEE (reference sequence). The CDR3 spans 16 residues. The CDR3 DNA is TGTGCCAGCAGCCCAAGAGACGCGGGGCCTTACAATGAGCAGTTCTTC. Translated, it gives CASSPRDAGPYNEQFF.

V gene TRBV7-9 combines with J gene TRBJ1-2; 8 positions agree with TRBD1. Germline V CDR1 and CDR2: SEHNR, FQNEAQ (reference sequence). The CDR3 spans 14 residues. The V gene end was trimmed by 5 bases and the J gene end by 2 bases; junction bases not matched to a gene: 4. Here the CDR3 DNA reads TGTGCCAGCAGCGACCGGGACAGGAACTATGGCTACACCTTC. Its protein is CASSDRDRNYGYTF. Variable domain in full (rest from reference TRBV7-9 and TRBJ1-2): DTGVSQNPRHKITKRGQNVTFRCDPISEHNRLYWYRQTLGQGPEFLTYFQNEAQLEKSRLLSDRFSAERPKGSFSTLEIQRTEQGDSAMYLCASSDRDRNYGYTFGSGTRLTVV.

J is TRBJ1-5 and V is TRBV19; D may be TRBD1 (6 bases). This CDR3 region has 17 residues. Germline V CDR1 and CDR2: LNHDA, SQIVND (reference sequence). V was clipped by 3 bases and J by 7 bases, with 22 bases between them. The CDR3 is CASSIEFIGAGAQPQHF. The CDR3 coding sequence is TGTGCCAGTAGTATCGAGTTTATTGGCGCAGGGGCCCAGCCCCAGCATTTT.

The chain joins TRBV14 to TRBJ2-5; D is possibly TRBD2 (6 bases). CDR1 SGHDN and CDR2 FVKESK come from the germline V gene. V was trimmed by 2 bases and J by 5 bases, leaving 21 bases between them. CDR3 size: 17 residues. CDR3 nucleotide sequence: TGTGCCAGCAGCCAATTAGGTGGGAAACGCGGGGTGGAGACCCAGTACTTC. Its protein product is CASSQLGGKRGVETQYF. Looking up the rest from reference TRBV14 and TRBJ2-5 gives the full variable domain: EAGVTQFPSHSVIEKGQTVTLRCDPISGHDNLYWYRRVMGKEIKFLLHFVKESKQDESGMPNNRFLAERTGGTYSTLKVQPAELEDSGVYFCASSQLGGKRGVETQYFGPGTRLLVL.

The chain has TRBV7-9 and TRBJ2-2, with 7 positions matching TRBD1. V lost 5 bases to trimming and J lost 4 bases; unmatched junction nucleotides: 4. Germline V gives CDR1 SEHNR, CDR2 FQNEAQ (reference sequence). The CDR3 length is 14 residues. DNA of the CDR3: TGTGCCAGCAGCCCGGGACAGACCACCGGGGAGCTGTTTTTT. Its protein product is CASSPGQTTGELFF.

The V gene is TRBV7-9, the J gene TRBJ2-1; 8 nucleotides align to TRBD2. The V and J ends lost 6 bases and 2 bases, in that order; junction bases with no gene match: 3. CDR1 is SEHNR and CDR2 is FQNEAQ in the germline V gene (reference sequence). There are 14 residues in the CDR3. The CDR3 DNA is TGTGCCAGCAGTAGCGGGATCACCTACAATGAGCAGTTCTTC. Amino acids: CASSSGITYNEQFF. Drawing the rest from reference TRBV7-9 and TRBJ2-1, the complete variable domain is DTGVSQNPRHKITKRGQNVTFRCDPISEHNRLYWYRQTLGQGPEFLTYFQNEAQLEKSRLLSDRFSAERPKGSFSTLEIQRTEQGDSAMYLCASSSGITYNEQFFGPGTRLTVL.

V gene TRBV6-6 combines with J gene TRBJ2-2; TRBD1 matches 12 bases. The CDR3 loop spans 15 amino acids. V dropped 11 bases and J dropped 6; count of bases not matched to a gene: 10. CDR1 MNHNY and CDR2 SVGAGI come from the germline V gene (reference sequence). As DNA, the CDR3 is TGTGCCGTCCCGGGACAGGGGGCAATTGCCGGGGAGCTGTTTTTT. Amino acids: CAVPGQGAIAGELFF.

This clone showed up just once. CDR3 DNA sequence: TGTGCCAGCAGCGGACAGACAGGGAATCAGCCCCAGCATTTT. Amino acids: CASSGQTGNQPQHF. The chain combines TRBV7-9 with TRBJ1-5, with 7 nucleotides matching TRBD1. J gave up 4 bases and V 5 bases, and 5 bases lay outside the gene matches. Germline V CDR1 and CDR2: SEHNR, FQNEAQ (reference sequence). The CDR3 totals 14 residues.

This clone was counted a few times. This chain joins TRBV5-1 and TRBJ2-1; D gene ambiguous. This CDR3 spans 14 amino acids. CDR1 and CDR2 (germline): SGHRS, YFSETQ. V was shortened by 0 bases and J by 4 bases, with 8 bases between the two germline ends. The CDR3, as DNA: TGCGCCAGCAGCTTGGCTATCTCTTACAATGAGCAGTTCTTC. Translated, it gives CASSLAISYNEQFF.

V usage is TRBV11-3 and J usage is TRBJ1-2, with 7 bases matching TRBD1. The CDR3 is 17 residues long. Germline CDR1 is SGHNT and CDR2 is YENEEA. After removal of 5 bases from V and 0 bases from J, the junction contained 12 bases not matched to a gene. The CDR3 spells CASSDRQGPTTNYGYTF. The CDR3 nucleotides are TGTGCCAGCAGCGACCGACAGGGACCTACAACTAACTATGGCTACACCTTC.

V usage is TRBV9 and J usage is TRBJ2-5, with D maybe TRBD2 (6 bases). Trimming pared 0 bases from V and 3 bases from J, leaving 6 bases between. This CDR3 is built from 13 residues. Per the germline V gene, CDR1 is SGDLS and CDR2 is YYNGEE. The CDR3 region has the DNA TGTGCCAGCAGCGTAGGGGGGGAAGAGACCCAGTACTTC. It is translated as CASSVGGEETQYF.

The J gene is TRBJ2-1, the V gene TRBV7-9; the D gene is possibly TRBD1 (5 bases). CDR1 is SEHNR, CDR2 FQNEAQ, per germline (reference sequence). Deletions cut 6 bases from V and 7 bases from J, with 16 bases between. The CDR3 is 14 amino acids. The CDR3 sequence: CASSTQVGANEQFF. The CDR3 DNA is TGTGCCAGCAGTACGCAGGTAGGGGCGAATGAGCAGTTCTTC. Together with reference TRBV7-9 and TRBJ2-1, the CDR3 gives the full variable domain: DTGVSQNPRHKITKRGQNVTFRCDPISEHNRLYWYRQTLGQGPEFLTYFQNEAQLEKSRLLSDRFSAERPKGSFSTLEIQRTEQGDSAMYLCASSTQVGANEQFFGPGTRLTVL.

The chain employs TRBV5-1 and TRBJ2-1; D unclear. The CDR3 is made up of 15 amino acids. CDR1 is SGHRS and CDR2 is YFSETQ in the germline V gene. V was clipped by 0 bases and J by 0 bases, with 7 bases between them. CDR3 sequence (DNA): TGCGCCAGCAGCTTGGAGCAGGTCTCCTACAATGAGCAGTTCTTC. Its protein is CASSLEQVSYNEQFF.

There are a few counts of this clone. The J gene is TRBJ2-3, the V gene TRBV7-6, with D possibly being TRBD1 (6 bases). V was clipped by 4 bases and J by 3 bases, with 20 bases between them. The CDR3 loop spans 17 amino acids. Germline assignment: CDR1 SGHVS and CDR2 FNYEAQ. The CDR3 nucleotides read TGTGCCAGCAGCTATCCACAGGGCTTCGGCGGAACAGATACGCAGTATTTT. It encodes CASSYPQGFGGTDTQYF.

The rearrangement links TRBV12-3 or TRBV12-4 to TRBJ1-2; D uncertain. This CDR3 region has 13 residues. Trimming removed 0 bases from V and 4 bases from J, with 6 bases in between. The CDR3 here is CASSLAYSYGYTF. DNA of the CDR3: TGTGCCAGCAGTTTAGCGTACTCCTATGGCTACACCTTC.

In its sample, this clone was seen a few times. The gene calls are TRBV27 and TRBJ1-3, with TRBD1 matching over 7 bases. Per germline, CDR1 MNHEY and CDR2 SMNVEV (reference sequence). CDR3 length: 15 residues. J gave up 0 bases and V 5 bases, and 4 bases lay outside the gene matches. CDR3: CASSRTGDSGNTIYF. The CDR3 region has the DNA TGTGCCAGCAGTAGGACAGGTGACTCTGGAAACACCATATATTTT.